This is a list of T cell receptor beta chains from one sample in a study of human T cells and chemical hapten exposure. TCRdb reprocessed the RACE reads with MiXCR, giving one entry per CDR3 protein. The sample has more than 80,000 distinct CDR3 sequences, around 12% seen once; the top ten hold 1.5% to 2%. The sample consisted of whole blood, taken in connection with sensitization to the hapten diphenylcyclopropenone (DPC). Receptor source: a woman in her forties or fifties with alopecia areata. Some clones in this sample may be carry-over from other donors' samples. CDR3s include the opening cysteine and the closing phenylalanine or tryptophan. D genes are given only for firm matches. Size tells how often a clone was seen (once, few, many) or the class of an expanded clone, and some rows leave it out.

d_call	cdr3_length	clone_size	v_call	j_call	cdr3_nt	cdr3_aa
NA	15	few	TRBV28	TRBJ1-1	TGTGCCAGCAGTTTATCTGGGTTCGTGAACACTGAAGCTTTCTTT	CASSLSGFVNTEAFF
NA	14	NA	TRBV6-6	TRBJ2-3	TGTGCCAGCACCCTGGGAGGACGTGGAGATACGCAGTATTTT	CASTLGGRGDTQYF
NA	17	few	TRBV12-5	TRBJ1-1	TGTGCTAGTGGTCGGTGGCAGGGAAGTAGTGTGAACACTGAAGCTTTCTTT	CASGRWQGSSVNTEAFF
TRBD2	14	many	TRBV7-6	TRBJ2-7	TGTGCCAGCAGCTTAGTCTCAGCGGGAGGCGAGCAGTACTTC	CASSLVSAGGEQYF
TRBD2	15	once	TRBV7-8	TRBJ2-1	TGTGCCAGCAGCTTAGTCGGGACTAGTGGCAATGAGCAGTTCTTC	CASSLVGTSGNEQFF
TRBD1	16	many	TRBV7-6	TRBJ1-3	TGTGCCAGCAGCTCTTCAGGGGGCCTATCTGGAAACACCATATATTTT	CASSSSGGLSGNTIYF
TRBD2	14	once	TRBV10-3	TRBJ2-7	TGTGCCATCAGTAGCGGGAAGGTGCCGTACGAGCAGTACTTC	CAISSGKVPYEQYF
NA	15	NA	TRBV6-6	TRBJ2-3	TGTGCCAGCAGGAAATCCGGGACAAGCACAGATACGCAGTATTTT	CASRKSGTSTDTQYF
NA	11	NA	TRBV27	TRBJ2-7	TGTGCCAGCAGGACAGGCTACGAGCAGTACTTC	CASRTGYEQYF
TRBD1	19	few	TRBV5-5	TRBJ1-4	TGTGCCAGCAGCTCCGTCGGGACAGGAATGGGCCCAACTAATGAAAAACTGTTTTTT	CASSSVGTGMGPTNEKLFF
NA	13	NA	TRBV28	TRBJ2-7	TGTGCCAGCAAGTTGACGGGAGCGAGGGAGCAGTACTTC	CASKLTGAREQYF
TRBD2	16	few	TRBV5-1	TRBJ2-3	TGCGCCAGCAGCTCAACTAGCGGGGCTAGCACAGATACGCAGTATTTT	CASSSTSGASTDTQYF
TRBD2	17	few	TRBV11-2	TRBJ2-5	TGTGCCAGCAGAGTTCTCCCGGGACTAGCGGGGGGAGAGACCCAGTACTTC	CASRVLPGLAGGETQYF
NA	15	NA	TRBV6-5	TRBJ1-5	TGTGCCAGCAGCCCTGGGGCAGGTGCTTATCAGCCCCAGCATTTT	CASSPGAGAYQPQHF
NA	15	NA	TRBV7-6	TRBJ2-2	TGTGCCAGCAGCCAGGCCGCACGGAACACCGGGGAGCTGTTTTTT	CASSQAARNTGELFF
NA	14	NA	TRBV6-5	TRBJ1-1	TGTGCCGCCGGCCCGGATGGGGGAAACACTGAAGCTTTCTTT	CAAGPDGGNTEAFF
NA	15	few	TRBV20-1	TRBJ1-1	TGCAGTGCTCCAGGGGCGGCCTACTCTAACACTGAAGCTTTCTTT	CSAPGAAYSNTEAFF
TRBD1	15	NA	TRBV9	TRBJ2-7	TGTGCCACCAGCCCTCAGGGACAGGGGGGCTACGAGCAGTACTTC	CATSPQGQGGYEQYF
NA	13	few	TRBV7-2	TRBJ2-7	TGTGCCAGCAGCTTACAGGACTCCTACGAGCAGTACTTC	CASSLQDSYEQYF
NA	14	NA	TRBV7-9	TRBJ2-7	TGTGCCAGCAGTCTTCAGGGTATTTCCTACGAGCAGTACTTC	CASSLQGISYEQYF
NA	15	few	TRBV28	TRBJ1-1	TGTGCCAGCAGTTTTGGGTCTCCTATGAACACTGAAGCTTTCTTT	CASSFGSPMNTEAFF
TRBD2	17	NA	TRBV6-6	TRBJ2-5	TGTGCCAGCAGTACCGCCAGGCGCGGGGGGTTACAAGAGACCCAGTACTTC	CASSTARRGGLQETQYF
NA	17	few	TRBV28	TRBJ1-1	TGTGCCAGCAGTTTCGGTAGGGCAGGAGAAGTGAACACTGAAGCTTTCTTT	CASSFGRAGEVNTEAFF
TRBD1	15	many	TRBV6-2/TRBV6-3	TRBJ2-7	TGTGCCAGCAGTATCCGGGACAGAGTGTTCTACGAGCAGTACTTC	CASSIRDRVFYEQYF
TRBD2	12	NA	TRBV20-1	TRBJ2-1	TGCAGTGCGAGACTAGCGGGGGATGAGCAGTTCTTC	CSARLAGDEQFF
NA	15	few	TRBV3-1	TRBJ2-1	TGTGCCAGCAGGCGCACCCGGGGCGGATACAATGAGCAGTTCTTC	CASRRTRGGYNEQFF
TRBD1	14	few	TRBV10-1	TRBJ1-1	TGCGCCAGCAGCCTCCGACAGGGCGGGTCTGAAGCTTTCTTT	CASSLRQGGSEAFF
NA	13	NA	TRBV28	TRBJ2-7	TGTGCCAGCAGAAGCGGGCAGGGTTACGAGCAGTACTTC	CASRSGQGYEQYF
TRBD1	17	NA	TRBV5-1	TRBJ2-3	TGCGCCAGCAGCCCGACAGGACAGGGTGCTAGCACAGATACGCAGTATTTT	CASSPTGQGASTDTQYF
NA	14	many	TRBV28	TRBJ2-7	TGTGCCAGCTCCATCTCCAGGGCCCCATACGAGCAGTACTTC	CASSISRAPYEQYF
NA	13	many	TRBV6-6	TRBJ2-7	TGTGCCAGCGGCCGGTATGAATACTACGAGCAGTACTTC	CASGRYEYYEQYF
NA	10	few	TRBV28	TRBJ1-1	TGTGCCAGCACTTCTACTGAAGCTTTCTTT	CASTSTEAFF
TRBD2	13	many	TRBV20-1	TRBJ2-7	TGCAGTGCTAGTTCGGGACTAGCGTACGAGCAGTACTTC	CSASSGLAYEQYF
NA	13	NA	TRBV6-1	TRBJ2-3	TGTGCCAGCGGTGAAAACAGGGCAGATACGCAGTATTTT	CASGENRADTQYF
NA	14	NA	TRBV20-1	TRBJ1-6	TGCAGTGCTAGAGGAGGCGGGGATCATTCACCCCTCCACTTT	CSARGGGDHSPLHF
NA	16	NA	TRBV6-5	TRBJ2-5	TGTGCCAGCAGTTACTCCCAGGCCACGAGCGCAGAGACCCAGTACTTC	CASSYSQATSAETQYF
NA	16	NA	TRBV5-1	TRBJ1-6	TGCGCCAGCAGCTTAAACGAGTTTGGTATAGAATCACCCCTCCACTTT	CASSLNEFGIESPLHF
NA	18	few	TRBV7-6	TRBJ1-4	TGTGCCAGCAGCTTAGATGTGGCAGACGGCACAACTAATGAAAAACTGTTTTTT	CASSLDVADGTTNEKLFF
NA	15	few	TRBV11-2	TRBJ2-7	TGTGCCAGCAGCTCAGGGAACGGGGGATCCTACGAGCAGTACTTC	CASSSGNGGSYEQYF
NA	17	few	TRBV3-1	TRBJ2-3	TGTGCCAGCAGCCTTAAGACCTCAACAGCAAGCACAGATACGCAGTATTTT	CASSLKTSTASTDTQYF
NA	14	many	TRBV6-4	TRBJ2-7	TGTGCCAGCAGTGACGTTAGTCGGCCCTACGAGCAGTACTTC	CASSDVSRPYEQYF
NA	15	NA	TRBV5-1	TRBJ1-1	TGCGCCAGCAAAGAAGGGGCAGTCACGAACACTGAAGCTTTCTTT	CASKEGAVTNTEAFF
NA	15	few	TRBV3-1	TRBJ1-4	TGTGCCAGCAGCCTCGTTCGGGGATCGAATGAAAAACTGTTTTTT	CASSLVRGSNEKLFF
TRBD1	16	few	TRBV7-2	TRBJ2-6	TGTGCCAGCAGCTTAGTTGGGACAGCTGGGGCCAACGTCCTGACTTTC	CASSLVGTAGANVLTF
NA	15	few	TRBV21-1	TRBJ2-5	TGTGCCAGCAGCAAGGGAGGACTCCCGAAAGAGACCCAGTACTTC	CASSKGGLPKETQYF
NA	16	few	TRBV10-2	TRBJ2-1	TGCGCCAGCATGAGGGTAGCCCAGACAATTTACAATGAGCAGTTCTTC	CASMRVAQTIYNEQFF
NA	13	NA	TRBV9	TRBJ1-5	TGTGCCAGCAGCCCGACTGACAATCAGCCCCAGCATTTT	CASSPTDNQPQHF
TRBD2	13	few	TRBV20-1	TRBJ2-1	TGCAGTGGGTGGGAGGGAGCCTACAATGAGCAGTTCTTC	CSGWEGAYNEQFF
TRBD1	16	many	TRBV5-1	TRBJ1-1	TGCGCCAGCAGCTTGCTAAGGGACGGGGACAGCACTGAAGCTTTCTTT	CASSLLRDGDSTEAFF
TRBD1	15	NA	TRBV7-9	TRBJ1-6	TGTGCCAGCAGCCCAGGACAGGGGGGAAATTCACCCCTCCACTTT	CASSPGQGGNSPLHF
TRBD1	14	NA	TRBV11-2	TRBJ2-3	TGTGCCAGCAGTTTTGGGACAGGGCAAGATACGCAGTATTTT	CASSFGTGQDTQYF
NA	16	few	TRBV18	TRBJ1-1	TGTGCCAGCTCGCCCCCTGAGGTAGCTTTGAACACTGAAGCTTTCTTT	CASSPPEVALNTEAFF
NA	15	few	TRBV28	TRBJ1-5	TGTGCCAGCAGCCCCGGAGGGCCTTACAATCAGCCCCAGCATTTT	CASSPGGPYNQPQHF
NA	13	NA	TRBV10-1	TRBJ2-2	TGCGCCAGCAGTTCCGACTCTACCGGGGAGCTGTTTTTT	CASSSDSTGELFF
NA	15	NA	TRBV7-2	TRBJ2-5	TGTGCCAGCAGCTTAGCGATGGCATACCAAGAGACCCAGTACTTC	CASSLAMAYQETQYF